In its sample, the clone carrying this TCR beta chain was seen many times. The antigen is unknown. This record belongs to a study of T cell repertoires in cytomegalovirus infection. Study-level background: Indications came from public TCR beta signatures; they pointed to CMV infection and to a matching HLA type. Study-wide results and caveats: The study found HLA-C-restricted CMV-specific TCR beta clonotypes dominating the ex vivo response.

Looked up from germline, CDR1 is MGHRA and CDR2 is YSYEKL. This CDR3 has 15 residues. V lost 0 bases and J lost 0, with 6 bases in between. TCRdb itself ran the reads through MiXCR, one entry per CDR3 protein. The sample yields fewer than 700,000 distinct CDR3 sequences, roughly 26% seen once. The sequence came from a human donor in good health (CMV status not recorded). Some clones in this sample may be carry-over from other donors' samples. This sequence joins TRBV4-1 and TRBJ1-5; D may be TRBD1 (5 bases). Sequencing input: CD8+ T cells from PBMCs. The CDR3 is CASSQDTGSNQPQHF. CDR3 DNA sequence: TGCGCCAGCAGCCAAGATACAGGTAGCAATCAGCCCCAGCATTTT.